This entry is about one TCR beta chain. The data belong to a study of monozygotic twins with inflammatory bowel disease. CDR1 and CDR2 (germline): DFQATT, SNEGSKA (reference sequence). This CDR3 comprises 12 residues. UMIs with a 6-nucleotide sample barcode were added by template switching. Using the 5' RACE reads, TCRdb records one entry per CDR3 protein without DNA. The sample features about 200,000 distinct CDR3 sequences, with roughly 8% in its top ten. The TCR comes from a human donor with ulcerative colitis or Crohn's disease, or a healthy co-twin of an affected twin (not recorded which). This chain joins TRBV20-1 and TRBJ2-7. Sequenced sample: blood. CDR3 residues: CSASEGPGEQYF.